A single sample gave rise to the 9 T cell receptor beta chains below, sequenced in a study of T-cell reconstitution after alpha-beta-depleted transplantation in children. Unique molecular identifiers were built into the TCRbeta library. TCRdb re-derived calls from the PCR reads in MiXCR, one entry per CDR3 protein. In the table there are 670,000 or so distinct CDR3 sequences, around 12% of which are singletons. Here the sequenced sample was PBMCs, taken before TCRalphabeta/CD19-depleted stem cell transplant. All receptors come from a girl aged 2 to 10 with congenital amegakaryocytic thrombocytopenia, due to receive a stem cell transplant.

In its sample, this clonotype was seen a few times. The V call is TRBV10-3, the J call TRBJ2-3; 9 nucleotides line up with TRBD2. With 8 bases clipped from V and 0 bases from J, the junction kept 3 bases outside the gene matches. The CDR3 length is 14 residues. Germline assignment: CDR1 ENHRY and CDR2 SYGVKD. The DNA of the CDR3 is TGTGCCATCCGCCTAGCGGGAAGCACAGATACGCAGTATTTT. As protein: CAIRLAGSTDTQYF.

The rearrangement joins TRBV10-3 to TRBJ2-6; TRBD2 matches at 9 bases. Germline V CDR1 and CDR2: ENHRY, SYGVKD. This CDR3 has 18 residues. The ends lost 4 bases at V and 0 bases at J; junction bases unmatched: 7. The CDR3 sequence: CAISGWTSARSGANVLTF. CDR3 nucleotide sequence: TGTGCCATCAGTGGGTGGACTAGCGCGCGCTCTGGGGCCAACGTCCTGACTTTC.

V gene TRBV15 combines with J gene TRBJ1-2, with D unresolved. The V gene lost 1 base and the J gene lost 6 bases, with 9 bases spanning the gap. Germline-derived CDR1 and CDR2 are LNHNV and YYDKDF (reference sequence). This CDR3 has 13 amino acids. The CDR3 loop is CATSRALRHGYTF. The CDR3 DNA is TGTGCCACCAGCAGAGCGTTGAGGCATGGCTACACCTTC.

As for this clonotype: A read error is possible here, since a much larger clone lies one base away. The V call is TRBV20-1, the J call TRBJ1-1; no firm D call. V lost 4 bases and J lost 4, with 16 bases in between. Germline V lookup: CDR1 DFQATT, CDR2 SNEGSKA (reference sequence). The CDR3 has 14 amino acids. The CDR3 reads CSATDMRAVTEAFF. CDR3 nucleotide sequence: TGCAGTGCTACGGATATGCGGGCGGTCACTGAAGCTTTCTTT.

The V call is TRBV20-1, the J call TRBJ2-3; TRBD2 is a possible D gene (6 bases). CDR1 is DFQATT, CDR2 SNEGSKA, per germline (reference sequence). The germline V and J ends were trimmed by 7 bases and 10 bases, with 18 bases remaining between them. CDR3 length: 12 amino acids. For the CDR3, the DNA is TGCAGTGGGACCCCGTTGTCGGGGGCGCAGTATTTT. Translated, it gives CSGTPLSGAQYF.

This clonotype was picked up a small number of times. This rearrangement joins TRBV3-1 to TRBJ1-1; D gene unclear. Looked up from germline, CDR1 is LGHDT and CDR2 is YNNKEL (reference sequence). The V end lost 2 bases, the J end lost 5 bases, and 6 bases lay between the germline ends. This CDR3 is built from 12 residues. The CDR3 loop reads CASSQRWTEAFF. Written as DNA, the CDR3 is TGTGCCAGCAGCCAACGTTGGACTGAAGCTTTCTTT.

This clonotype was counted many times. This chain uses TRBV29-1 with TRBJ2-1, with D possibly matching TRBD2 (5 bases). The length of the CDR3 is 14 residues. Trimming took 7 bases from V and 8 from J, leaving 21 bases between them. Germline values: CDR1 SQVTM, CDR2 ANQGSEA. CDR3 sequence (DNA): TGCAGCGCGAGAACGGGGTGGTTATTCGATGAGCAGTTCTTC. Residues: CSARTGWLFDEQFF.

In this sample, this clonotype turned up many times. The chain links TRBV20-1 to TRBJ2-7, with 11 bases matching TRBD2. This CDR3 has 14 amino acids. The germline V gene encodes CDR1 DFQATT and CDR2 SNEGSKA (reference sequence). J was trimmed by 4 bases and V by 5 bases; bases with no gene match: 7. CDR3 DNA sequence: TGCAGTGCTCGGACCGGGACTAGCGGTTACGAGCAGTACTTC. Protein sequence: CSARTGTSGYEQYF.

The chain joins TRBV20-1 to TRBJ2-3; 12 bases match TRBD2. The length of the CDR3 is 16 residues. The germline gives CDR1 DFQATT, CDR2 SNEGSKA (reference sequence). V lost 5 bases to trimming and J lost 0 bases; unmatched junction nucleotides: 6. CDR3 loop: CSAASGRGGSTDTQYF. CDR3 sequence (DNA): TGCAGTGCTGCTAGCGGGAGGGGTGGTAGCACAGATACGCAGTATTTT.